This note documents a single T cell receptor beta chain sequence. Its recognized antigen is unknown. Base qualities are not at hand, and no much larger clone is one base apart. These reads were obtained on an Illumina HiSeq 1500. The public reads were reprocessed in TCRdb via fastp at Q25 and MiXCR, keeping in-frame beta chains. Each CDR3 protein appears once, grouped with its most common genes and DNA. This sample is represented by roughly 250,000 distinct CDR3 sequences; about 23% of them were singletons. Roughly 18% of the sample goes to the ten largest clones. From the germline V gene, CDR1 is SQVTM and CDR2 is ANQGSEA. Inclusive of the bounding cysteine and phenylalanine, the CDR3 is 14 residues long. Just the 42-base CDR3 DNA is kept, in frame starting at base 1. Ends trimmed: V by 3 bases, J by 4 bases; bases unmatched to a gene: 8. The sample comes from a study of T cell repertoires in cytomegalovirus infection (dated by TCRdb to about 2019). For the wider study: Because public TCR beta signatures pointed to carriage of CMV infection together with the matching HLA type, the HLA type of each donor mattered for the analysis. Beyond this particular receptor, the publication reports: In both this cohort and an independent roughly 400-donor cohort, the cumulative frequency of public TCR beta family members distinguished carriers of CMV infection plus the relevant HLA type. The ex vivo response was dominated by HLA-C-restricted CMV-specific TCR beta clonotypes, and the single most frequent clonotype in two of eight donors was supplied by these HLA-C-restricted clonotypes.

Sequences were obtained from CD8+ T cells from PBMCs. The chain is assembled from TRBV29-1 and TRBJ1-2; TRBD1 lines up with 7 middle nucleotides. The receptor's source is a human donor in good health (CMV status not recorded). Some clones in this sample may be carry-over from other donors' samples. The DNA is TGCAGCGTTGACAACGGACAGGCCAGCTATGGCTACACCTTC. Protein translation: CSVDNGQASYGYTF.